The clone carrying this T cell receptor (beta chain) was counted between two and nine times. The antigen is unknown. The sample comes from a study of OX40 agonist ivuxolimab in advanced cancers. Background on the study: Ivuxolimab, an agonist antibody against OX40 (CD134), was given to patients. Study-wide points: Expanded clones were, on average, more numerous among CD8+ T cells than CD4+. With doses of 0.1 to 3.0 mg/kg, CD4+ and CD8+ blood T cells had undergone clonal expansion by week 6.

The method was immunoSEQ multiplex PCR; TCRdb's version includes in-frame clones alone and lacks a portion of them. The sample consists of approximately 39,000 clones, roughly 81% of them appearing once. The CDR3 is 14 amino acids. The V end was cut by 3 bases, the J end by 3 bases, with 9 bases between. CDR1 is LNHDA and CDR2 is SQIVND in the germline V gene (reference sequence). The TCR was taken from an adult with an advanced solid tumor such as melanoma, head and neck, liver or kidney cancer. The V gene is TRBV19, the J gene TRBJ2-1; D perhaps matches TRBD2 (5 bases). Specimen: CD4+ or CD8+ T cells sorted from blood, collected in a trial of the OX40 agonist ivuxolimab. The CDR3 bases are TGTGCCAGTAGTATGAGGGCTTTCTACAATGAGCAGTTCTTC. Translation: CASSMRAFYNEQFF.